Below, one TCR beta chain is given with its context. What it binds is unknown. CDR1 is SGHVS, CDR2 FQNEAQ, per germline. The CDR3 is made up of 15 amino acids. V was pared by 2 bases and J by 4 bases, with 9 bases between. The data were obtained in a study of a mutant IDH1 vaccine in newly diagnosed glioma. Study-wide context: The study gave patients eight vaccinations in weeks 1, 3, 5, 7, 11, 15, 19, 23. Treated patients, 62.5% male and roughly 40% female, averaged about 40 years of age. Radiotherapy, temozolomide, or both had been given previously, and both were given to most. Study outcomes and limitations: Pseudoprogression apparently lacked any relation to changes in top peripheral T cell clonotypes.

The time point here: week 5, during vaccination. What each vaccine dose contained was 300 ug of mutant IDH1 20-mer peptide, accompanied by topical imiquimod. Some clones are missing from TCRdb's copy, which holds only in-frame ones; the method was immunoSEQ multiplex PCR. Counted here are 45,000 to 60,000 clones, over 75% occurring once; the ten biggest clones make up roughly 5%. This TCR was recovered from a man in his fifties or sixties with glioma. This sequence joins TRBV7-8 and TRBJ2-6, with D possibly TRBD1 on 6 matching bases. Sample: PBMCs, taken from a glioma patient whose treatment included an IDH1 peptide vaccine. The CDR3 nucleotides read TGTGCCAGCAGCTTACAGGGGTTCGGGGCCAACGTCCTGACTTTC. Amino acid sequence: CASSLQGFGANVLTF.